This T cell receptor beta chain was profiled in a study of blood T cells in healthy people across ages. Combining a sample-barcoded 5' primer with a J-beta primer mix, a second PCR ran for roughly 6 to 11 cycles. A single record per CDR3 protein comes from TCRdb applying MiXCR to the 5' RACE reads. The sample has roughly 1,500,000 distinct CDR3 sequences, 35% to 45% seen once. The CDR3 loop spans 14 amino acids. Looked up from germline, CDR1 is SGDLS and CDR2 is YYNGEE. Trimming took 7 bases from V and 6 from J; bases not matched to a gene: 10. Input material: blood. The rearrangement joins TRBV9 to TRBJ2-3, with 8 bases identical to TRBD2. This receptor was identified in a young woman in good health. This chain's CDR3 is CASAPGGGPDTQYF. The DNA for the CDR3 is TGTGCCAGCGCACCCGGGGGGGGCCCCGATACGCAGTATTTT.